This T cell receptor (beta chain) is drawn from a study of blood T cell repertoires in COVID-19. Study-level background: PBMCs, B-cell-depleted T cells, or T cells were the source of the cDNA or gDNA that made up the material.

Trimming shortened V by 4 bases and J by 1 base, and 8 bases separated the two germline ends. The germline CDR1 and CDR2 sequences are SGHNT and YYREEE (reference sequence). The CDR3 length is 13 residues. Per the authors' pipeline: Reference gene primer amplification in the assay estimated nucleated cell counts. The method was immunoSEQ multiplex PCR; TCRdb's version includes in-frame clones alone and lacks a portion of them. V, J and clone size are taken as reported in that table, and D and trimming were inferred from the DNA itself. This repertoire shows about 82,000 clones, approximately 74% found once; its top ten account for 2.5% to 3%.

The receptor was isolated from a human donor with acute or convalescent COVID-19. The donor label of this sample is uncertain. The sample taken for sequencing was peripheral blood. This chain joins TRBV5-4 and TRBJ1-1; no clear D gene. As DNA, the CDR3 is TGTGCCAGCAGCATAGACTCGAACACTGAAGCTTTCTTT. Its translation: CASSIDSNTEAFF.